These T cell receptor beta chains were read from a single sample in a study of OX40 agonist ivuxolimab in advanced cancers. Using immunoSEQ multiplex PCR, the repertoire was profiled, and TCRdb retains in-frame clones only, with some absent. The sample has over 55,000 clones; around 77% are singletons. Here the sequenced sample was CD4+ or CD8+ T cells sorted from blood, taken in a trial of the OX40 agonist ivuxolimab. These receptor sequences come from an adult with an advanced solid tumor such as melanoma, head and neck, liver or kidney cancer. CDR3s include the opening cysteine and the closing phenylalanine or tryptophan. D genes are given only for firm matches. Only part of the rows carry a size: once, few, many, or a class if the clone is expanded.

clone_size	d_call	v_call	j_call	cdr3_nt	cdr3_aa
NA	NA	TRBV4-1	TRBJ2-5	TGCGCCAGCAGCCGAGGGACGGATCAAGAGACCCAGTACTTC	CASSRGTDQETQYF
NA	TRBD1	TRBV6-6	TRBJ1-6	TGTGCCAGCAGGGTGGGACAGAATTCACCCCTCCACTTT	CASRVGQNSPLHF
NA	NA	TRBV7-3	TRBJ2-7	TGTGCCAGCAGCTTGGCGGCAGGATACGCCTACGAGCAGTACTTC	CASSLAAGYAYEQYF
NA	TRBD1	TRBV4-3	TRBJ1-1	TGCGCCAGCAGCCAAGCTTACCAGGGGGCCATTGAAGCTTTCTTT	CASSQAYQGAIEAFF
NA	NA	TRBV29-1	TRBJ2-5	TGCAGCGAGTCTCGGGGGGCCCAAGAGACCCAGTACTTC	CSESRGAQETQYF
NA	TRBD1	TRBV27	TRBJ2-1	TGTGCCAGCACCTTGGGTACAGGGGAAAGGGAGCAGTTCTTC	CASTLGTGEREQFF
NA	TRBD1	TRBV6-6	TRBJ2-7	TGTGCCAGTAATACAGGGGTTAGATACGAGCAGTACTTC	CASNTGVRYEQYF
NA	NA	TRBV6-1	TRBJ2-2	TGTGCCAGCAGTGATAGGAGCCTAACCGGGGAGCTGTTTTTT	CASSDRSLTGELFF
NA	NA	TRBV28	TRBJ1-5	TGTGCCAGCAGCCCAGGCGGGGCGCGGGGTCAGCCCCAGCATTTT	CASSPGGARGQPQHF
NA	TRBD2	TRBV25-1	TRBJ2-3	TGTGCCAGCAGTGATCCTAGCGGGAGTGGAGATACGCAGTATTTT	CASSDPSGSGDTQYF
NA	NA	TRBV4-3	TRBJ1-4	TGCGCCAGCAGCCGGTCTGACAGGCAGAAACTGTTTTTT	CASSRSDRQKLFF
NA	NA	TRBV7-9	TRBJ2-6	TGTGCCAGCAGCTTAGGACGAGGGCAGCGGGCCAACGTCCTGACTTTC	CASSLGRGQRANVLTF
NA	TRBD2	TRBV7-2	TRBJ2-1	TGTGCCAGCTCCCTTAGACTAGCGGGGGGGCACATTGAGCAGTTCTTC	CASSLRLAGGHIEQFF
NA	NA	TRBV7-6	TRBJ2-5	TGTGCCAGCAGCCCCCGACAGCAAGAGACCCAGTACTTC	CASSPRQQETQYF
NA	TRBD1	TRBV10-3	TRBJ2-7	TGTGCCACCGGAGGACAGGGGAAACACGAGCAGTACTTC	CATGGQGKHEQYF
NA	TRBD1	TRBV7-9	TRBJ2-1	TGTGCCAGCAGCTCTAAAGGGGGCGCTTACAATGAGCAGTTCTTC	CASSSKGGAYNEQFF
once	TRBD1	TRBV6-5	TRBJ1-2	TGTGCCAGCAGTTACACGGACAGGCCTAACTATGGCTACACCTTC	CASSYTDRPNYGYTF
medium-sized	NA	TRBV18	TRBJ1-1	TGTGCCAGCTCACAAGGGGAGAACACTGAAGCTTTCTTT	CASSQGENTEAFF
once	TRBD2	TRBV7-2	TRBJ2-2	TGTGCCAGCAGCTCGGGACTAGCGGGAGGGCCTATGGTCACCGGGGAGCTGTTTTTT	CASSSGLAGGPMVTGELFF
NA	NA	TRBV6-4	TRBJ1-1	TGTGCCAGCAGTGTCCGGAAAGGGGACACTGAAGCTTTCTTT	CASSVRKGDTEAFF
NA	NA	TRBV2	TRBJ2-3	TGTGCCACCAGGAGGGGGCATACAGATACGCAGTATTTT	CATRRGHTDTQYF
NA	NA	TRBV9	TRBJ2-5	TGTGCCAGCAACCCCAAGGGCAGGGTAGAGGAGACCCAGTACTTC	CASNPKGRVEETQYF
NA	NA	TRBV7-2	TRBJ2-3	TGTGCCAGCAGCAATGGGTGGGGAGATACGCAGTATTTT	CASSNGWGDTQYF
few	NA	TRBV7-9	TRBJ1-5	TGTGCCAGCAGCTTAGTGGACGGTCAGCCCCAGCATTTT	CASSLVDGQPQHF
NA	NA	TRBV5-4	TRBJ2-3	TGTGCCAGCAGCTCGAGGGAAAGCACAGATACGCAGTATTTT	CASSSRESTDTQYF
NA	NA	TRBV7-9	TRBJ2-7	TGTGCCAGCAGCTTAGTGGGCCCCTACGAGCAGTACTTC	CASSLVGPYEQYF
NA	NA	TRBV6-1	TRBJ1-4	TGTGCCAGCACACGGACAGTCGGGGAAAAACTGTTTTTT	CASTRTVGEKLFF
NA	TRBD1	TRBV19	TRBJ2-6	TGTGCCAGTAGTACACAGGGGTCTGGGGCCAACGTCCTGACTTTC	CASSTQGSGANVLTF
few	NA	TRBV4-2	TRBJ1-2	TGTGCCAGCAGCCTTACGGACCTCGAGGGCTACACCTTC	CASSLTDLEGYTF
few	TRBD1	TRBV5-5	TRBJ1-2	TGTGCCAGCAGCTTGCGGGACAGGGGCTACACCTTC	CASSLRDRGYTF
once	TRBD1	TRBV4-2	TRBJ1-2	TGTGCCAGCAGCTATATCCGGGACAGAGGCTACACCTTC	CASSYIRDRGYTF
NA	TRBD2	TRBV27	TRBJ2-1	TGTGCCAGCACCTCTCGGGGGACTAGCGGACACAATGAGCAGTTCTTC	CASTSRGTSGHNEQFF
NA	NA	TRBV11-2	TRBJ2-1	TGTGCCAGCAGCTTCTTCGGGGATGAGCAGTTCTTC	CASSFFGDEQFF
NA	TRBD1	TRBV5-1	TRBJ1-1	TGCGCCAGCAGCTTTATGGGACAGGGAGGTGGCACTGAAGCTTTCTTT	CASSFMGQGGGTEAFF
NA	NA	TRBV10-3	TRBJ2-5	TGTGCCATCAGTGAAAACGGGTTCGGGGAGACCCAGTACTTC	CAISENGFGETQYF
NA	NA	TRBV6-5	TRBJ2-5	TGTGCCAGCAGCCTGGACACCTTAACCCAAGAGACCCAGTACTTC	CASSLDTLTQETQYF
NA	NA	TRBV7-6	TRBJ2-1	TGTGCCAGCAGCGGGGAAGGCGGAGCTCGGCAGTTCTTC	CASSGEGGARQFF
NA	NA	TRBV5-1	TRBJ2-1	TGCGCCAGCAGCTTGGTCCCGGGCCGGGGACGGTACGCTGAGCAGTTCTTC	CASSLVPGRGRYAEQFF
NA	NA	TRBV5-6	TRBJ2-7	TGTGCCAGCAGCTCGGGGCTACTTCTCCAGTACTTC	CASSSGLLLQYF
NA	TRBD1	TRBV4-1	TRBJ2-2	TGCGCCAGCAGCCAAGTACCCCCGACAGGGAAGAACACCGGGGAGCTGTTTTTT	CASSQVPPTGKNTGELFF
few	TRBD1	TRBV9	TRBJ1-6	TGTGCCAGCAGCGTAGAACAGGGGAATTCACCCCTCCACTTT	CASSVEQGNSPLHF
NA	NA	TRBV7-3	TRBJ2-6	TGTGCCAGCAGCTCCCCTTTCTCTGGGGCCAACGTCCTGACTTTC	CASSSPFSGANVLTF
NA	NA	TRBV11-2	TRBJ1-1	TGTGCCAGCAGCTTCAGGGACACTGAAGCTTTCTTT	CASSFRDTEAFF
NA	NA	TRBV5-1	TRBJ2-7	TGCGCCAGCAGCTTGGCCGGCCTTAGCATCTACGAGCAGTACTTC	CASSLAGLSIYEQYF
NA	TRBD1	TRBV27	TRBJ2-7	TGTGCCAGCAGGCTTACAGGGGTGCTGGGCGAGCAGTACTTC	CASRLTGVLGEQYF
once	TRBD2	TRBV14	TRBJ2-7	TGTGCCAGCAGCCATGAAGGGACTAGCGGGAGGCGGTACGAGCAGTACTTC	CASSHEGTSGRRYEQYF
NA	TRBD1	TRBV28	TRBJ1-6	TGTGCCAGCGCAGGGACAGGCAATTCACCCCTCCACTTT	CASAGTGNSPLHF
NA	TRBD1	TRBV6-6	TRBJ1-1	TGTGCCAGCAGTTACCCAGGACAGGTGATAACTGAAGCTTTCTTT	CASSYPGQVITEAFF
NA	TRBD1	TRBV19	TRBJ2-7	TGTGCCAGTAGTATTACAGGGGGACCCTACGAGCAGTACTTC	CASSITGGPYEQYF
NA	NA	TRBV7-3	TRBJ2-3	TGTGCCAGCAGCTTAGGCGCTACCGCAGATACGCAGTATTTT	CASSLGATADTQYF